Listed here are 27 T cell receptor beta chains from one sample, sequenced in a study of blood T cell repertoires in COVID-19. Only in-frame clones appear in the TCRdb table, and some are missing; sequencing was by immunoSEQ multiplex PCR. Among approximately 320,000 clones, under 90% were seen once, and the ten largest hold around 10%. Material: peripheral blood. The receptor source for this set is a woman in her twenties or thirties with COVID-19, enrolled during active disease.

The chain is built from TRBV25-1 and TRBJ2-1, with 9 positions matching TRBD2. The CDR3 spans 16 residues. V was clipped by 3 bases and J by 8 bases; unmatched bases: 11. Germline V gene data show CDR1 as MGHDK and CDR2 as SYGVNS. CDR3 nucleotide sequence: TGTGCCAGCAGTGACCCCCTACGCGGGGGGGGACATGAGCAGTTCTTC. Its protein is CASSDPLRGGGHEQFF. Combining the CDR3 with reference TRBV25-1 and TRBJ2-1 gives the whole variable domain EADIYQTPRYLVIGTGKKITLECSQTMGHDKMYWYQQDPGMELHLIHYSYGVNSTEKGDLSSESTVSRIRTEHFPLTLESARPSHTSQYLCASSDPLRGGGHEQFFGPGTRLTVL.

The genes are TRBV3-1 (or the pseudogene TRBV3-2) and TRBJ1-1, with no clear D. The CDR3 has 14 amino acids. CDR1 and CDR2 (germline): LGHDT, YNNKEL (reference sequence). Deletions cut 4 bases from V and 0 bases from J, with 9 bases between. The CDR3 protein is CASSPLDLNTEAFF. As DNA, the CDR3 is TGTGCCAGCAGCCCCTTAGACTTGAACACTGAAGCTTTCTTT.

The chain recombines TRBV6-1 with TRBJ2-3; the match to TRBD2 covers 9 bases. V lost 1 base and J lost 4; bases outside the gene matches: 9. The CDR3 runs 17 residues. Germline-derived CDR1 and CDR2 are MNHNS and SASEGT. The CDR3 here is CASSEDERAGGSDTQYF. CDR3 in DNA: TGTGCCAGCAGTGAAGATGAAAGGGCGGGGGGGTCAGATACGCAGTATTTT.

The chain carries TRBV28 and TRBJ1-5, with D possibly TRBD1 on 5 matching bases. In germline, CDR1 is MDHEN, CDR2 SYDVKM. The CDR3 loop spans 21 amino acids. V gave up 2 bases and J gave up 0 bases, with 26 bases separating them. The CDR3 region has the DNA TGTGCCAGCAGTTTAGGGTTAAAGGAGGGGTCCGGAATTCATAGCAATCAGCCCCAGCATTTT. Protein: CASSLGLKEGSGIHSNQPQHF.

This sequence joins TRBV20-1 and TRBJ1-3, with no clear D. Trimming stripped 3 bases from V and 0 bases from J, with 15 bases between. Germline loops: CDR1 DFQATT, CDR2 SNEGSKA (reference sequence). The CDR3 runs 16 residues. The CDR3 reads CSASPFLPGSGNTIYF. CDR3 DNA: TGCAGTGCTAGTCCCTTTCTCCCGGGCTCTGGAAACACCATATATTTT.

CDR3 coding DNA: TGTGCCAGCAGTTCCCGACAGGGAAATTCACCCCTCCACTTT. Translation gives CASSSRQGNSPLHF. The J gene is TRBJ1-6, the V gene TRBV28; 7 bases agree with TRBD1. Germline V CDR1 and CDR2: MDHEN, SYDVKM. V shed 4 bases, J shed 7 bases, and the junction held 4 bases outside the gene matches. The CDR3 length is 14 residues.

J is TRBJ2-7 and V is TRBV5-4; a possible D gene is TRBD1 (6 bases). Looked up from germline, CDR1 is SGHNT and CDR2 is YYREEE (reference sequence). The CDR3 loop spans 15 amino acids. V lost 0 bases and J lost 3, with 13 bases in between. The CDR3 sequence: CASSLATGSRYEQYF. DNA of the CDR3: TGTGCCAGCAGCTTGGCCACAGGGAGTCGCTACGAGCAGTACTTC.

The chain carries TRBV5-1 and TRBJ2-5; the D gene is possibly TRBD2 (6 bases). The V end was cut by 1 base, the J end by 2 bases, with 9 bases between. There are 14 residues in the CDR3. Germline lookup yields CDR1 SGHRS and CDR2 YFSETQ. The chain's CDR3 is CASSLFSGQETQYF. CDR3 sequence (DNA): TGCGCCAGCAGCTTGTTTAGCGGACAAGAGACCCAGTACTTC.

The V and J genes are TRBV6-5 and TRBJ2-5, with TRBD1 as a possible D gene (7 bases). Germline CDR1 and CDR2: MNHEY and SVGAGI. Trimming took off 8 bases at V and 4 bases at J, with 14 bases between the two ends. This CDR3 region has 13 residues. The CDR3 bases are TGTGCCAGCTCGACAGGGAGGAGAGAGACCCAGTACTTC. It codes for CASSTGRRETQYF.

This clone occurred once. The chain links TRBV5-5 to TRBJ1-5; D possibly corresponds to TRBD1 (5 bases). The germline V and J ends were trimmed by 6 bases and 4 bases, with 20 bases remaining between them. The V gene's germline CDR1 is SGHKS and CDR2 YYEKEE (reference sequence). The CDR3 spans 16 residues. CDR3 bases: TGTGCCAGCACCCCCGGCCAGGGTCGCGGAAATCAGCCCCAGCATTTT. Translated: CASTPGQGRGNQPQHF.

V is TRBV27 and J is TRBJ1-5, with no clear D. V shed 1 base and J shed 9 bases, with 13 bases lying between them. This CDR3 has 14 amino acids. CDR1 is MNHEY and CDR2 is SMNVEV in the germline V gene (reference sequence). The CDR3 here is CASSLYGSGTPQHF. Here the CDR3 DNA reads TGTGCCAGCAGTTTATATGGCAGCGGCACGCCCCAGCATTTT.

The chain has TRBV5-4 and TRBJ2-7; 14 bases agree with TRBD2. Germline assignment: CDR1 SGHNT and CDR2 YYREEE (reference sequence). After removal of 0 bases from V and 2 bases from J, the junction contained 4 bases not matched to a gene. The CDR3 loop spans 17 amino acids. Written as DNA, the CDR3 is TGTGCCAGCAGCTTGGGGTGGACTAGCGGGAGGACCTACGAGCAGTACTTC. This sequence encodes CASSLGWTSGRTYEQYF.

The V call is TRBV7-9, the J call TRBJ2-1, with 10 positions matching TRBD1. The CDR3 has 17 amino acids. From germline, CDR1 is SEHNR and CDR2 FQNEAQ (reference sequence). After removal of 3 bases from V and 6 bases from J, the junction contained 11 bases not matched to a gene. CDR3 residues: CASSFDHLGQGGNEQFF. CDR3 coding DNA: TGTGCCAGCAGCTTTGACCACCTAGGACAGGGGGGCAATGAGCAGTTCTTC.

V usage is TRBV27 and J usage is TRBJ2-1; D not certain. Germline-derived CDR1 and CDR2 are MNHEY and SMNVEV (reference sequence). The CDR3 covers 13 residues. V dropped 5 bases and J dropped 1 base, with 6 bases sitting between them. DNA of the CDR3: TGTGCCAGCAGTCATAGTTCCTACAATGAGCAGTTCTTC. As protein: CASSHSSYNEQFF.

CDR3 sequence (DNA): TGTGCCAGCAGCCGGGACAGGGTTAAGTTTGGAGAGCAGTTCTTC. Amino acids: CASSRDRVKFGEQFF. This chain links TRBV6-5 with TRBJ2-1; TRBD1 aligns across 9 bases. CDR3 size: 15 residues. V trimming: 6 bases; J trimming: 10 bases; junction bases outside the gene matches: 13. Germline lookup yields CDR1 MNHEY and CDR2 SVGAGI.

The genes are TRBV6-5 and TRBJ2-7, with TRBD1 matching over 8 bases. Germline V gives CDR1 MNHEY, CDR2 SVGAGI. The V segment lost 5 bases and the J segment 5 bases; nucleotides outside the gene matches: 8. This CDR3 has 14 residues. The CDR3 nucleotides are TGTGCCAGCAGTCTGCAGACAGGGGCCAACGAGCAGTACTTC. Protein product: CASSLQTGANEQYF.

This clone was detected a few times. Here the CDR3 DNA reads TGTGCCAGCAGCGTTAGCGGGGGGGCGTGGGAGACCCAGTACTTC. Translated: CASSVSGGAWETQYF. The chain joins TRBV5-4 to TRBJ2-5, with 11 bases lining up with TRBD2. This CDR3 is 15 amino acids long. The ends lost 4 bases at V and 5 bases at J; junction bases unmatched: 7. Germline CDR1 and CDR2: SGHNT and YYREEE (reference sequence).

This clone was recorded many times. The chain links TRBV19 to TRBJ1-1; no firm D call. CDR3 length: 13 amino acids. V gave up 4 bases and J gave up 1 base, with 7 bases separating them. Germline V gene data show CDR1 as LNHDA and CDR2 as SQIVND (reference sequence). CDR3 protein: CASSSTENTEAFF. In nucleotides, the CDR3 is TGTGCCAGTAGTAGTACAGAGAACACTGAAGCTTTCTTT.

The CDR3 loop reads CASSAGGLETQYF. The CDR3 bases are TGCGCCAGCAGCGCAGGGGGGCTGGAGACCCAGTACTTC. The rearrangement links TRBV5-1 to TRBJ2-5; D is possibly TRBD1 (7 bases). Germline V CDR1 and CDR2: SGHRS, YFSETQ. The CDR3 has 13 amino acids. V was trimmed by 4 bases and J by 5 bases, leaving 12 bases between them.

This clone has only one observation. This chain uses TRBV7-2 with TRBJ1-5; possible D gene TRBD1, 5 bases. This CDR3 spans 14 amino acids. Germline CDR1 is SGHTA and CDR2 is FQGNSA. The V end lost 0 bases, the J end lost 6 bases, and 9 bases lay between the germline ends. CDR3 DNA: TGTGCCAGCAGCTTAGCGGGGAGGGGTCAGCCCCAGCATTTT. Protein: CASSLAGRGQPQHF.

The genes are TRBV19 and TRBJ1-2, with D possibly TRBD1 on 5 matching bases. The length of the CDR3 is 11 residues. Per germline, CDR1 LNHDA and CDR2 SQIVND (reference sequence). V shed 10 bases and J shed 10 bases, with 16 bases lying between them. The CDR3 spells CATNGGMDYTF. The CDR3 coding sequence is TGTGCCACCAACGGGGGAATGGACTACACCTTC.

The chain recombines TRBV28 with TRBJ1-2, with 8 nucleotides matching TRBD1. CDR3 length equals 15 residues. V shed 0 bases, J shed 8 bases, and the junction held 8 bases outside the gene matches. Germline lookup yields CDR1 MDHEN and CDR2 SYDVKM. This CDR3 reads CASSLWGTGQGGYTF. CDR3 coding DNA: TGTGCCAGCAGTTTATGGGGGACAGGACAGGGCGGCTACACCTTC.

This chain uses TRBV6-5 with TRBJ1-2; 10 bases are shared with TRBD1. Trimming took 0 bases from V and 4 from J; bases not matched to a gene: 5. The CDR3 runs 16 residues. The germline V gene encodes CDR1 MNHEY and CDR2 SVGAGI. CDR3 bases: TGTGCCAGCAGTTACTCGAGTGGGACAGGGGTCTATGGCTACACCTTC. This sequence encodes CASSYSSGTGVYGYTF.

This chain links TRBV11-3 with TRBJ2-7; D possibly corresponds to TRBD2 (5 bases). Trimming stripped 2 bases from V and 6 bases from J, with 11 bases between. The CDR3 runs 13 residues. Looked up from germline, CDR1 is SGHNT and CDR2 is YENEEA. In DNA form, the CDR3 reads TGTGCCAGCAGCTTACGGACTGGGGTCGAGCAGTACTTC. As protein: CASSLRTGVEQYF. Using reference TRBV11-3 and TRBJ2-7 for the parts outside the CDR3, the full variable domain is EAGVVQSPRYKIIEKKQPVAFWCNPISGHNTLYWYLQNLGQGPELLIRYENEEAVDDSQLPKDRFSAERLKGVDSTLKIQPAELGDSAVYLCASSLRTGVEQYFGPGTRLTVT.

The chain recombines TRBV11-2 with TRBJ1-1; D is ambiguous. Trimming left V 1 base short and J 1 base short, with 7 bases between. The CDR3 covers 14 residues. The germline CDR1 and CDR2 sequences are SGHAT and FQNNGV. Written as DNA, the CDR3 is TGTGCCAGCAGCTTAGTCTCCCGGAACACTGAAGCTTTCTTT. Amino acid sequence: CASSLVSRNTEAFF.

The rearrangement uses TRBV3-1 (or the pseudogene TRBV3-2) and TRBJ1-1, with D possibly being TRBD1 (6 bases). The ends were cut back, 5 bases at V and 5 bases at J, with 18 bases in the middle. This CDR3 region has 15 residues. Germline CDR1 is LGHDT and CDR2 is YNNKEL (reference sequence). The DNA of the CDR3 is TGTGCCAGCAGCGTCCACCAGGGGTGGCGGACTGAAGCTTTCTTT. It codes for CASSVHQGWRTEAFF.

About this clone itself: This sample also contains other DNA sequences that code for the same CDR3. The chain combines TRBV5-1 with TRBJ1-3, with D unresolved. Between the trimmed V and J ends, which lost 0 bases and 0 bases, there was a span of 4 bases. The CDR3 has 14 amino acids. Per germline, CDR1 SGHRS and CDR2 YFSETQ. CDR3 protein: CASSLGSSGNTIYF. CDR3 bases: TGCGCCAGCAGCTTGGGTAGCTCTGGAAACACCATATATTTT.